A selection of T cell receptor beta chains follows, all from one sample in a study of blood T cell repertoires in COVID-19. The assay was immunoSEQ multiplex PCR, and TCRdb's table has in-frame clones only and misses some. This repertoire shows about 370,000 clones, around 87% found once; its top ten account for about 10%. Sequenced material: peripheral blood. All receptors derive from a woman aged 25 to 39 with COVID-19, enrolled during active disease. CDR3s include the opening cysteine and the closing phenylalanine or tryptophan. D genes are given only for firm matches. Part of the rows lack a size; the others show once, few, many or a class for expanded clones.

>TRBJ2-7|.|.|TRBV28
TGTGCCAGCAGGGGCCTTGGTGGCGGGTACGAGCAGTACTTC
CASRGLGGGYEQYF
>TRBJ1-2|.|.|TRBV9
TGTGCCAGCAGCGTAGGGGTCAATTTGAGACAGCTCCCAAACTATGGCTACACCTTC
CASSVGVNLRQLPNYGYTF
>TRBJ1-4|.|few|TRBV6-2/TRBV6-3
TGTGCCAGCAGTTACCCCCCTTGGGGGGTGGATGAAAAACTGTTTTTT
CASSYPPWGVDEKLFF
>TRBJ1-6|TRBD1|.|TRBV5-8
TGTGCCAGCAGCTTTAGGACAGGGGGTAATTCACCCCTCCACTTT
CASSFRTGGNSPLHF
>TRBJ2-7|TRBD2|.|TRBV28
TGTGCCACTCAGGGACTAGCGGGCCCCTACGAGCAGTACTTC
CATQGLAGPYEQYF
>TRBJ2-7|.|.|TRBV28
TGTGCCAGCAGCACAGTCTACGAGCAGTACTTC
CASSTVYEQYF
>TRBJ2-3|.|.|TRBV2
TGTGCCAGCGCCCTGGCGGTCCTTGTGAGCACAGATACGCAGTATTTT
CASALAVLVSTDTQYF
>TRBJ1-2|TRBD1|.|TRBV7-2
TGTGCCAGCAGCTTAAGGTTGGACAGGGGAGGCGGCTACACCTTC
CASSLRLDRGGGYTF
>TRBJ1-3|TRBD1|once|TRBV28
TGTGCCAGCAGCCGCGGGACAGGGAGCAACACCATATATTTT
CASSRGTGSNTIYF
>TRBJ1-2|TRBD1|.|TRBV19
TGTGCCAGTAGTACCCAGACAGGGACATGGAGCTATGGCTACACCTTC
CASSTQTGTWSYGYTF
>TRBJ1-6|.|.|TRBV10-3
TGTGCCATCAGCCTGGCAGGGAACGGTAATTCACCCCTCCACTTT
CAISLAGNGNSPLHF
>TRBJ1-4|.|.|TRBV28
TGTGCCAGCAGTTTGCGAACAGGGACGGAGATTTTT
CASSLRTGTEIF
>TRBJ2-7|TRBD1|.|TRBV7-9
TGTGCCAGCAGCCCGGGGGACAGGGATTCGGCCGAGCAGTACTTC
CASSPGDRDSAEQYF
>TRBJ2-6|.|.|TRBV29-1
TGCAGCGTCCAGGTCCCATCCCCATCTGGGGCCAACGTCCTGACTTTC
CSVQVPSPSGANVLTF